In its sample, the clone carrying this T cell receptor beta chain was seen a few times. Its target is not known. These data come from a study of response to subunit inactivated influenza vaccine. MiXCR was run by TCRdb on the RT-PCR reads, yielding one entry per CDR3 protein. The sample gives under 800,000 distinct CDR3 sequences, 11% to 15% of which show up once; around 7% is in the top ten. Germline V gene data show CDR1 as MNHEY and CDR2 as SVGEGT. V was pared by 4 bases and J by 6 bases, with 9 bases of the junction left unmatched. The CDR3 is 16 residues long. General study results and limits: Authors proposed each seasonal influenza vaccination draws in few new T cells.

The chain combines TRBV6-2 or TRBV6-3 with TRBJ2-1; 10 bases line up with TRBD2. The receptor's source is a man in his fifties or sixties who received an inactivated influenza vaccine. Sequencing was performed on PBMCs from blood, taken less than 15 days before vaccination. CDR3 DNA sequence: TGTGCCAGCAGTTGGGAGCGGGGGGGCTTTTTCAATGAGCAGTTCTTC. Translation: CASSWERGGFFNEQFF.